Included here is one T cell receptor (beta chain) sequence, with context. This clonotype has ten or more counts. The antigen it binds to is not known. At one end the junction does not follow the germline gene, possibly because of a read error. This sample's treatment or condition label indicates: live attenuated yellow fever vaccine strain. PBMCs were isolated from peripheral blood using a standard Ficoll-Paque protocol. CD4 and CD8 T-cell fractions were isolated with Dynabeads CD4 and CD8 positive selection kits. RNA was extracted with TriZol from bulk PBMCs, CD4 and CD8 fractions, and dextramer-positive and dextramer-negative fractions. The source of the sample is a study of T cells after yellow fever vaccination (dated by TCRdb to between 2018 and 2021). The study in broad terms: The SMART-Seq v4 Ultra Low Input RNA kit was used to prepare libraries from fractions with low cell numbers. Blood samples were taken at several timepoints before and after primary and secondary immunization, and bulk PBMC replicates and cell subsets were isolated. To track T-cell clones before and after primary and booster YFV17D yellow fever vaccination, bulk TCR alpha and beta repertoires were sequenced longitudinally. Two healthy male donors, one aged 18 to 30 and one aged 30 to 40 years, were included in the cohort.

Study-level results and caveats: Because only two donors were included in the study, the extent to which the findings can be generalized is limited. Because abundant contaminating clonotypes from the bulk population could be contained in FACS-sorted repertoires, computational filtering was required. After the booster, most clones that had expanded after primary vaccination were detected again (around 97% of CD4 and about 88% of CD8), suggesting broad maintenance of memory. Compared with the primary T-cell response, the secondary T-cell response was faster but weaker, reaching its peak on day 5 rather than on day 15. A small fraction of clonotypes showed up in both the CD4 and CD8 compartments, probably as a result of convergent recombination.

The CDR3, cysteine through phenylalanine, is 13 amino acids long. CDR3 DNA only is kept here, 39 bases in frame from base 1. The germline V gene supplies CDR1 SGHRS and CDR2 YFSETQ. TCRdb names Illumina NovaSeq 6000 as the instrument used. TCR cDNA was synthesized by 5'RACE template switching, which introduced a universal primer site and unique molecular identifiers. cDNA synthesis was primed from both the TCR alpha and TCR beta constant segments. Libraries were amplified in two PCR steps, with sample barcodes and sequencing adapters added in the second step. Libraries were sequenced on Illumina HiSeq 2500 (2x100 bp) or NovaSeq (2x150 bp). As for the original processing: MIGEC handled demultiplexing of reads and collapsing into UMI consensus sequences, while MiXCR performed V(D)J alignment. Clonotypes responding to the vaccine were identified with edgeR on replicate PBMC samples, with the criteria of FDR below 0.01 and a log2 fold change above 5 up to day 15. Each bulk clonotype received a CD4 or CD8 identity based on whether the sequenced CD4 or CD8 repertoire contained that clonotype at higher abundance. TCRdb handled the public reads itself, with Q25 trimming in fastp and clone calling in MiXCR, and kept productive beta chains. When rows share a CDR3 protein, they turn into one entry using the most common DNA and genes. The V and J calls and clone size come from TCRdb's table, not from the authors' own analysis. The sample table holds about 210,000 distinct CDR3 sequences, of which approximately 3.3% were seen once. The ten largest clonotypes hold about 3.3% of the sample.

This sequence was found in a young man who received the YFV17D yellow fever vaccine. Specimen: CD4+ T cells sorted from PBMCs, collected 10 days after the yellow fever booster vaccination. The chain joins TRBV5-1 to TRBJ2-5; the central 7 bases match TRBD2. The DNA sequence follows: TGTGCCAGCAGCTTAGCCGGGGGGGAGACCCAGTACTTC. This yields the protein CASSLAGGETQYF.